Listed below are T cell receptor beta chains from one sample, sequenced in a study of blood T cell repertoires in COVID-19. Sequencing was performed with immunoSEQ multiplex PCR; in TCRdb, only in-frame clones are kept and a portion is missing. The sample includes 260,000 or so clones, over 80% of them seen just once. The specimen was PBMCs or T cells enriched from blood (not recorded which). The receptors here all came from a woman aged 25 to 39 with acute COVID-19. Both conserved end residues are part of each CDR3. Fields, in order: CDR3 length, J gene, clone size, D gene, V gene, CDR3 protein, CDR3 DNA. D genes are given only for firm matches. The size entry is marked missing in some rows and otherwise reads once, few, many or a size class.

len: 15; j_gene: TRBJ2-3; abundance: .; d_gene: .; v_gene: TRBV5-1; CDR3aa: CASSLAGRGGDTQYF; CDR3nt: TGCGCCAGCAGCTTGGCAGGTCGTGGTGGAGATACGCAGTATTTT
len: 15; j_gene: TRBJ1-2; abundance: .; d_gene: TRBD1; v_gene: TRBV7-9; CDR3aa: CASSQGGIGLYGYTF; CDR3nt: TGTGCCAGCAGCCAGGGGGGAATTGGGCTCTATGGCTACACCTTC
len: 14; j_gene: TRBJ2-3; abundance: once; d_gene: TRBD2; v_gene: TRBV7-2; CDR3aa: CASSSASGPDTQYF; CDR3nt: TGTGCCAGCAGCTCTGCTAGCGGACCGGATACGCAGTATTTT
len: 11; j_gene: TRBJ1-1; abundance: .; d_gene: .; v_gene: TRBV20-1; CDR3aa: CSAPVNTEAFF; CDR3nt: TGCAGTGCCCCGGTGAACACTGAAGCTTTCTTT
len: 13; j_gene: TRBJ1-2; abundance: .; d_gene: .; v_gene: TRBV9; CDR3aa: CASSVRGTYGYTF; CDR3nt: TGTGCCAGCAGCGTAAGGGGGACCTATGGCTACACCTTC
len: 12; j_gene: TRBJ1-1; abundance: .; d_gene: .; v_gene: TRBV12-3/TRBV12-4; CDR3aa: CASSMGAGEAFF; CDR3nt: TGTGCCAGTAGTATGGGGGCCGGTGAAGCTTTCTTT
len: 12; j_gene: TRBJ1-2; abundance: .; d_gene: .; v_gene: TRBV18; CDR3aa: CASSLTDYGYTF; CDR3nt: TGTGCCAGCTCATTAACTGACTATGGCTACACCTTC
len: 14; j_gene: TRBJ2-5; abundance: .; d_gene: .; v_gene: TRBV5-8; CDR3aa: CASSLEGGLETQYF; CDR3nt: TGTGCCAGCAGCTTGGAGGGAGGTCTAGAGACCCAGTACTTC
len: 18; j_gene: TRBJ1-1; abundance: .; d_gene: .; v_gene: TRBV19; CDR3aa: CASSIGGHNRVRSTEAFF; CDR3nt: TGTGCCAGTAGTATAGGGGGACACAACAGAGTTCGAAGCACTGAAGCTTTCTTT
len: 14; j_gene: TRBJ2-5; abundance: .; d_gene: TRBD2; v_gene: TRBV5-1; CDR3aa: CASRTSGGQETQYF; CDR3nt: TGCGCCAGCAGGACTAGCGGGGGGCAAGAGACCCAGTACTTC
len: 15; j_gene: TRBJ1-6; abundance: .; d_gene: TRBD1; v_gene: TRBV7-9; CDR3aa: CASRPNRGRDSPLHF; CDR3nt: TGTGCCAGCAGACCTAACAGGGGAAGAGATTCACCCCTCCACTTT
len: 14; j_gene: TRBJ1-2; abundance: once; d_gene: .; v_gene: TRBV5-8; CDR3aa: CASSLGAGYYGYTF; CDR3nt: TGTGCCAGCAGCTTGGGAGCGGGGTACTATGGCTACACCTTC
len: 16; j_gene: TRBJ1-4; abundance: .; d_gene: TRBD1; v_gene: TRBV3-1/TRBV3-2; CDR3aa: CASSQARDSLSEKLFF; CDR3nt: TGTGCCAGCAGCCAAGCCCGGGACAGCTTGAGCGAAAAACTGTTTTTT
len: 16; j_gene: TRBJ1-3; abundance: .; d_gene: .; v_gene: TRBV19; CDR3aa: CASRSAADLSGNTIYF; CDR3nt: TGTGCCAGTAGGAGTGCTGCGGATCTCTCTGGAAACACCATATATTTT
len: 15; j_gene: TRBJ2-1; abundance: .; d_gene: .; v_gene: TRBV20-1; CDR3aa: CSAIEGASGLSEQFF; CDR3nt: TGCAGTGCTATTGAGGGGGCTAGCGGCCTCTCTGAGCAGTTCTTC
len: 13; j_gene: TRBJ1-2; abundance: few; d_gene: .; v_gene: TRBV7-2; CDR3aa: CASSLDSPNGYTF; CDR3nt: TGTGCCAGCAGCCTCGACAGTCCGAATGGCTACACCTTC
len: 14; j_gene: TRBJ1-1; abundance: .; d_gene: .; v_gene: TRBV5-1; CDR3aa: CASSLVTGNTEAFF; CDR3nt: TGCGCCAGCAGCTTGGTTACGGGGAACACTGAAGCTTTCTTT
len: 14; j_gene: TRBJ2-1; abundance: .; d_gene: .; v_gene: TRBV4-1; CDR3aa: CASSPRTSYNEQFF; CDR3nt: TGCGCCAGCAGCCCGAGAACGAGTTACAATGAGCAGTTCTTC
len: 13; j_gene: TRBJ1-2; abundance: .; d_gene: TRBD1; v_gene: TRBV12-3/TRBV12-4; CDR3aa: CASTPTGEDGYTF; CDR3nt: TGTGCCAGCACTCCGACAGGGGAGGATGGCTACACCTTC
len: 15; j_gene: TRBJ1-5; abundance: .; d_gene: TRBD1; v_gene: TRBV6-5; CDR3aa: CASKRGQEFNQPQHF; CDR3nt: TGTGCCAGCAAACGTGGACAGGAGTTCAATCAGCCCCAGCATTTT
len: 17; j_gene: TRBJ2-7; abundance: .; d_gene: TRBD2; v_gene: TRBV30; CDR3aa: CAWSPHPLAGGRNEQYF; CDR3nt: TGTGCCTGGAGTCCTCACCCGCTAGCGGGGGGCCGGAACGAGCAGTACTTC
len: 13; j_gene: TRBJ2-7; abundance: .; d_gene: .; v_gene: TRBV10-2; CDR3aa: CASIQDTLNEQYF; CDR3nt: TGCGCCAGCATCCAAGACACCCTCAACGAGCAGTACTTC
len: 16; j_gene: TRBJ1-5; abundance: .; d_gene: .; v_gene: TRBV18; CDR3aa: CASSPGSPYSNQPQHF; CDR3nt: TGTGCCAGCTCACCGGGGAGCCCCTATAGCAATCAGCCCCAGCATTTT
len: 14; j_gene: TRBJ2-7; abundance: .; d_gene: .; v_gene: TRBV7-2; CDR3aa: CASSLAGGPGEQYF; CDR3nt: TGTGCCAGCAGCTTAGCGGGGGGGCCGGGTGAGCAGTACTTC
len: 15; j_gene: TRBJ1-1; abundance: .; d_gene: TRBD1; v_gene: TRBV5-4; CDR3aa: CASSAWTGAQTEAFF; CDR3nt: TGTGCCAGCAGCGCCTGGACAGGGGCACAGACTGAAGCTTTCTTT
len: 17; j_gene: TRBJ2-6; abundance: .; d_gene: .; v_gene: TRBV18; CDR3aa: CASSPWTDLSGANVLTF; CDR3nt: TGTGCCAGCTCACCTTGGACAGACCTCTCTGGGGCCAACGTCCTGACTTTC
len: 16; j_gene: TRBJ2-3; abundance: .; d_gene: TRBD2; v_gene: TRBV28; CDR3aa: CASSPQGGGALDTQYF; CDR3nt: TGTGCCAGCAGTCCGCAGGGCGGGGGGGCGTTAGATACGCAGTATTTT
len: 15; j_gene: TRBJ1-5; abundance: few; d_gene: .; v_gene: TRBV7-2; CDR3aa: CASSLVGSSNQPQHF; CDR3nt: TGTGCCAGCAGCTTAGTAGGGAGTAGCAATCAGCCCCAGCATTTT
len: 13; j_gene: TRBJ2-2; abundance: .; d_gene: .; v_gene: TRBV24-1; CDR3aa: CATWDTNTGELFF; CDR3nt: TGTGCCACGTGGGACACGAACACCGGGGAGCTGTTTTTT
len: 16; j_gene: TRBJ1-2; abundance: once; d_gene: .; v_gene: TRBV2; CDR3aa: CASTVQEGGPLGGYTF; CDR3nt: TGTGCCAGCACCGTTCAAGAGGGAGGCCCCCTTGGAGGCTACACCTTC
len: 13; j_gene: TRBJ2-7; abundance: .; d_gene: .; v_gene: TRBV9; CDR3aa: CASSARLSYEQYF; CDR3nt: TGTGCCAGCAGCGCAAGACTCTCCTACGAGCAGTACTTC
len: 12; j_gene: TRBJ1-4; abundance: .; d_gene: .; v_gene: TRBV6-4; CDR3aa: CASSAPGGKLFF; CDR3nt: TGTGCCAGCAGTGCCCCGGGAGGAAAACTGTTTTTT
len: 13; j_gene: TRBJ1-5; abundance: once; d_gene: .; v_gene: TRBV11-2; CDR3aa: CASSSGGDQPQHF; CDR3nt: TGTGCCAGCAGCTCCGGAGGAGATCAGCCCCAGCATTTT
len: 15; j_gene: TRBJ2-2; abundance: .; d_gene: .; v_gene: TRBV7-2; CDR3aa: CASSAGTANTGELFF; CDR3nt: TGTGCCAGCAGCGCCGGGACTGCAAACACCGGGGAGCTGTTTTTT
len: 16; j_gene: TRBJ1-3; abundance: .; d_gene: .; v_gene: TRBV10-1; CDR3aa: CASSESEGVSGNTIYF; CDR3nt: TGCGCCAGCAGTGAATCTGAGGGTGTCTCTGGAAACACCATATATTTT
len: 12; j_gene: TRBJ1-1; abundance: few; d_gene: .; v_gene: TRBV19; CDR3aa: CASTTGITEAFF; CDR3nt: TGTGCCAGTACAACAGGGATAACTGAAGCTTTCTTT
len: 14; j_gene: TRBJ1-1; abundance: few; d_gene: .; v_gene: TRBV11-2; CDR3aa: CASSLGLANTEAFF; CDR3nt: TGTGCCAGCAGCTTAGGGTTAGCGAACACTGAAGCTTTCTTT
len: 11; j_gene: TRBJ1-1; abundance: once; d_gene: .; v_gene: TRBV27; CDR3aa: CASSSGLEAFF; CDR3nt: TGTGCCAGCAGTTCAGGTCTTGAAGCTTTCTTT
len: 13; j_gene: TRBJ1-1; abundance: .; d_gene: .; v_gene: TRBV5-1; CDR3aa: CASTMGGGTEAFF; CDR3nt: TGCGCCAGCACCATGGGCGGGGGCACTGAAGCTTTCTTT
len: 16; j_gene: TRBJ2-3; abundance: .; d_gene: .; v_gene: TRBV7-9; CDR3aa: CASSLVEWGRADTQYF; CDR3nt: TGTGCCAGCAGCTTAGTCGAATGGGGGCGCGCGGATACGCAGTATTTT
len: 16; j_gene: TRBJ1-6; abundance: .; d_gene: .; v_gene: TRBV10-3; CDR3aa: CAISESRTGEGGTLHF; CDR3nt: TGTGCCATCAGTGAGTCGAGGACGGGAGAAGGAGGAACCCTCCACTTT
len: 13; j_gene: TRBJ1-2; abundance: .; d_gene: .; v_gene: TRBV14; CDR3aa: CASSRRSHYGYTF; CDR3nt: TGTGCCAGCAGCCGACGGAGCCACTATGGCTACACCTTC
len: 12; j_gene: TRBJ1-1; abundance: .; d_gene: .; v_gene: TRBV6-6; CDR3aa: CASSRGYTEAFF; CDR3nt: TGTGCCAGTAGCAGGGGATACACTGAAGCTTTCTTT
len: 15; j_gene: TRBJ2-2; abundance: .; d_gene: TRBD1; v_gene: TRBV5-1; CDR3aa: CASSLEGASTGELFF; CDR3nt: TGCGCCAGCAGCCTTGAGGGGGCGTCAACCGGGGAGCTGTTTTTT
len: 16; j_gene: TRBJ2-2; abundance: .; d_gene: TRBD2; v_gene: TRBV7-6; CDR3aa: CASSYLAGGGGGELFF; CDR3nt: TGTGCCAGCAGCTACTTAGCGGGGGGCGGCGGCGGGGAGCTGTTTTTT
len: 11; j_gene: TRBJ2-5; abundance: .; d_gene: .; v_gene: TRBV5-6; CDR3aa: CASSRQATQYF; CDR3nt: TGTGCCAGCAGCCGACAGGCGACCCAGTACTTC
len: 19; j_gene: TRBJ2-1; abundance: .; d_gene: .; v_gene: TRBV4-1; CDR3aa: CASSQDWNERMSSYNEQFF; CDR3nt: TGCGCCAGCAGCCAAGACTGGAACGAGCGTATGAGCTCCTACAATGAGCAGTTCTTC
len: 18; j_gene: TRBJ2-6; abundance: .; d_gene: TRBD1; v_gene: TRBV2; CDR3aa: CARAGDRGETSGANVLTF; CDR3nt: TGTGCCAGAGCAGGAGACAGGGGGGAAACTTCTGGGGCCAACGTCCTGACTTTC
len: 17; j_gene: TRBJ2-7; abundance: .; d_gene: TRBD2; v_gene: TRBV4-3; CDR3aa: CASSQGTSGGATYEQYF; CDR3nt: TGCGCCAGCAGCCAGGGGACTAGCGGGGGGGCGACCTACGAGCAGTACTTC
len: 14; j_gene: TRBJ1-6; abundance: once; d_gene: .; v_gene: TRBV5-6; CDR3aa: CASSLDGANSPLHF; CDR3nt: TGTGCCAGCAGCTTGGATGGAGCAAATTCACCCCTCCACTTT
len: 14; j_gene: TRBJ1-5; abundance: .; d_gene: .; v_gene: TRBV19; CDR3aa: CASSTDGIDQPQHF; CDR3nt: TGTGCCAGTAGTACAGACGGGATTGATCAGCCCCAGCATTTT